The 11 T cell receptor beta chains below were found in one sample sequenced in a study of T cells in Graves' hyperthyroidism and ophthalmopathy. Amplified regions were TCR beta CDR3 sequences from RNA transcripts. First-round RT-PCR with HTBI primers amplified the TCR CDR3 region. MiXCR, run by TCRdb on the multiplex PCR reads, gives a single entry per CDR3 protein. The data hold around 570,000 distinct CDR3 sequences, with approximately 20% observed a single time. The specimen was blood. The receptors were gathered from a man aged 35 to 55 with Graves' ophthalmopathy.

There are many counts of this clonotype. J is TRBJ2-1 and V is TRBV20-1; TRBD2 agrees at 9 bases. The junction had 17 bases not matched to a gene; V was cut back by 5 bases and J by 9 bases. In germline, CDR1 is DFQATT, CDR2 SNEGSKA (reference sequence). The CDR3 contains 16 residues. This CDR3 is CSAFPPGAGGPGEQFF. DNA of the CDR3: TGCAGTGCTTTTCCACCCGGGGCGGGAGGGCCGGGTGAGCAGTTCTTC.

In this sample, this clonotype turned up many times. The V and J genes are TRBV6-2 or TRBV6-3 and TRBJ2-7; 12 nucleotides agree with TRBD2. CDR1 and CDR2 from the germline V gene are MNHEY and SVGEGT. V trimming: 0 bases; J trimming: 4 bases; junction bases outside the gene matches: 4. This CDR3 contains 16 residues. CDR3: CASSYSPTSGSYEQYF. The CDR3 DNA sequence: TGTGCCAGCAGTTACTCCCCGACTAGCGGGAGTTACGAGCAGTACTTC.

Only a few counts were recorded for this clonotype. This chain joins TRBV5-1 and TRBJ1-1; D may be TRBD1 (6 bases). V was cut by 0 bases and J by 4 bases, with 16 bases left in between. Germline V gene lookup returns CDR1 SGHRS and CDR2 YFSETQ. The CDR3 loop spans 16 amino acids. CDR3 sequence (DNA): TGCGCCAGCAGCTTGGAATTGGGGGGCGCGGGCACTGAAGCTTTCTTT. Its translation is CASSLELGGAGTEAFF.

This clonotype was counted ten times or more. The gene calls are TRBV27 and TRBJ2-3; D remains unclear. The CDR3 covers 14 residues. The germline gives CDR1 MNHEY, CDR2 SMNVEV (reference sequence). The V end was cut by 5 bases, the J end by 7 bases, with 16 bases between. The CDR3 loop is CASSLKAVGYTQYF. CDR3 coding DNA: TGTGCCAGCAGTCTGAAAGCCGTCGGATATACGCAGTATTTT.

This clonotype was detected ten times or more. The chain couples TRBV2 to TRBJ2-1; weak D call: TRBD2 (5 bases). V lost 3 bases to trimming and J lost 9 bases, with 9 bases between them. This CDR3 has 12 residues. CDR1 and CDR2 from the germline V gene are SNHLY and FYNNEI. DNA of the CDR3: TGTGCCAGCAGTGAGTTAGCGAGTGAGCAGTTCTTC. This sequence encodes CASSELASEQFF.

The chain links TRBV30 to TRBJ2-2, with D unresolved. This CDR3 contains 15 residues. Germline V gene lookup returns CDR1 GTSNPN and CDR2 SVGIG (reference sequence). V was shortened by 4 bases and J by 0 bases, with 12 bases between the two germline ends. In DNA form, the CDR3 reads TGTGCCTGGATGCTAGGACCGTCGAACACCGGGGAGCTGTTTTTT. Translation: CAWMLGPSNTGELFF.

This clonotype was picked up many times. J is TRBJ1-2 and V is TRBV3-1, with D hard to call. This CDR3 region has 13 residues. The V gene's germline CDR1 is LGHDT and CDR2 YNNKEL (reference sequence). Trimming removed 4 bases from V and 4 bases from J, with 10 bases in between. The CDR3 DNA reads TGTGCCAGCAGCCCGCAGAGGTTCTATGGCTACACCTTC. This encodes CASSPQRFYGYTF.

There are a few counts of this clonotype. The chain employs TRBV12-3 or TRBV12-4 and TRBJ2-7; 8 bases map to TRBD1. Germline trimming cut 6 bases from V and 2 bases from J; bases unmatched to any gene: 6. CDR3 length: 14 amino acids. CDR3: CASRDRDNAYEQYF. The DNA for the CDR3 is TGTGCCAGCAGGGACAGGGACAACGCCTACGAGCAGTACTTC.

At least ten counts were recorded for this clonotype. The rearrangement links TRBV18 to TRBJ2-7; either TRBD1 or TRBD2 may fit D (6 bases each). This CDR3 is built from 16 residues. Germline V CDR1 and CDR2: KGHSH, LQKENI. The V and J ends lost 3 bases and 2 bases respectively, with 17 bases between them. The DNA of the CDR3 is TGTGCCAGCTCACCCGCTCCCGACAGGAGGGCCTACGAGCAGTACTTC. It encodes CASSPAPDRRAYEQYF.

Many counts were recorded for this clonotype. The gene calls are TRBV5-1 and TRBJ2-4; no clear D gene. The V end lost 0 bases, the J end lost 0 bases, and 4 bases lay between the germline ends. Germline V gene data show CDR1 as SGHRS and CDR2 as YFSETQ. CDR3 size: 14 residues. The CDR3 DNA reads TGCGCCAGCAGCTTGGGCGTAGCCAAAAACATTCAGTACTTC. Protein product: CASSLGVAKNIQYF.

The rearrangement links TRBV29-1 to TRBJ2-5, with no clear D. There are 10 residues in the CDR3. V lost 2 bases and J lost 7, with 5 bases in between. Germline loops: CDR1 SQVTM, CDR2 ANQGSEA. The CDR3 loop reads CSVEKVTQYF. CDR3 DNA sequence: TGCAGCGTTGAAAAGGTGACCCAGTACTTC.